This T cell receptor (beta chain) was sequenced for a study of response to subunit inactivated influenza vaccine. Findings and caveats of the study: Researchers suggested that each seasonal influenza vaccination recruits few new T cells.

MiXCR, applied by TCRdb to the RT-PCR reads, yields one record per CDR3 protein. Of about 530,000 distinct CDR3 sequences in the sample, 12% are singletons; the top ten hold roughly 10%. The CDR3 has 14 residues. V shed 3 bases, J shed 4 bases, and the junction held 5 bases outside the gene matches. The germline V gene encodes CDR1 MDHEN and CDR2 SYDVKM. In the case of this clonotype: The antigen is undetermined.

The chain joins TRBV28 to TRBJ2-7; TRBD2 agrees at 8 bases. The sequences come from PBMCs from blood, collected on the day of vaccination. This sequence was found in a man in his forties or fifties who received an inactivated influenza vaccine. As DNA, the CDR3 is TGTGCCAGCAGTTTTGTAGCGGGATTTTACGAGCAGTACTTC. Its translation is CASSFVAGFYEQYF. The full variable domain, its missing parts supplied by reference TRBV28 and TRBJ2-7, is DVKVTQSSRYLVKRTGEKVFLECVQDMDHENMFWYRQDPGLGLRLIYFSYDVKMKEKGDIPEGYSVSREKKERFSLILESASTNQTSMYLCASSFVAGFYEQYFGPGTRLTVT.